Following are 31 T cell receptor beta chains from one sample sequenced in a study of cytomegalovirus exposure and HLA in healthy donors. Only in-frame clones appear in the TCRdb table, and some are missing; sequencing was by immunoSEQ multiplex PCR. Counted here are 190,000 or so clones, approximately 80% occurring once; the ten biggest clones make up about an eighth. Sequenced sample: PBMCs. The receptors derive from a woman aged 25 to 39 in good health and CMV-seropositive.

This clone appeared a single time. The chain uses TRBV25-1 and TRBJ1-1; D is unclear. The CDR3 totals 14 residues. Germline values: CDR1 MGHDK, CDR2 SYGVNS. The germline V and J ends were trimmed by 3 bases and 7 bases, with 15 bases remaining between them. CDR3 sequence: CASSDHSGGNEAFF. In nucleotides, the CDR3 is TGTGCCAGCAGTGACCACAGCGGCGGGAATGAAGCTTTCTTT.

CDR3 DNA: TGTGCCAGGCCACCATCCCGGGATCACCGAACCGGTTTCTTT. This encodes CARPPSRDHRTGFF. V and J are TRBV7-6 and TRBJ1-1; D remains unclear. Per the germline V gene, CDR1 is SGHVS and CDR2 is FNYEAQ. This CDR3 contains 14 residues. V lost 9 bases and J lost 13, with 27 bases in between. The complete variable domain, with remaining parts taken from reference TRBV7-6 and TRBJ1-1, reads GAGVSQSPRYKVTKRGQDVALRCDPISGHVSLYWYRQALGQGPEFLTYFNYEAQQDKSGLPNDRFSAERPEGSISTLTIQRTEQRDSAMYRCARPPSRDHRTGFFGQGTRLTVV.

The chain's CDR3 is CASNFQGEDSGNTIYF. The CDR3 nucleotides read TGTGCCAGCAACTTTCAGGGGGAAGACTCTGGAAACACCATATATTTT. The chain carries TRBV2 and TRBJ1-3, with 7 bases fitting TRBD1. CDR1 and CDR2 from the germline V gene are SNHLY and FYNNEI. CDR3 size: 16 residues. V lost 7 bases, J lost 0 bases, and 9 bases stayed unmatched.

This chain uses TRBV5-1 with TRBJ2-1, with TRBD1 matching 10 bases. Germline assignment: CDR1 SGHRS and CDR2 YFSETQ. This CDR3 spans 16 amino acids. V was pared by 0 bases and J by 1 base, with 1 base of the junction left unmatched. CDR3 loop: CASSLGTGGSYNEQFF. The CDR3, as DNA: TGCGCCAGCAGCTTGGGGACAGGGGGATCCTACAATGAGCAGTTCTTC.

This rearrangement joins TRBV11-2 to TRBJ2-5; 7 positions match TRBD2. This CDR3 has 17 residues. Germline V CDR1 and CDR2: SGHAT, FQNNGV. Trimming at V came to 5 bases and at J to 4 bases, leaving 16 bases not matched to a gene. In nucleotides, the CDR3 is TGTGCCAGCAGCGCCCTGGTGCGGGAGCTCTTTCGAGAGACCCAGTACTTC. Its protein product is CASSALVRELFRETQYF.

The DNA for the CDR3 is TGTGCCAGCAGCCAAGAGCAGGGGCCCTACGAGCAGTACTTC. Encoded protein: CASSQEQGPYEQYF. The chain is built from TRBV4-2 and TRBJ2-7; D perhaps matches TRBD1 (6 bases). CDR3 length: 14 residues. V was trimmed by 0 bases and J by 2 bases, leaving 8 bases between them. Germline V gene sequence: CDR1 LGHNA, CDR2 YNFKEQ.

This chain joins TRBV29-1 and TRBJ2-1; D remains ambiguous. Germline V gene sequence: CDR1 SQVTM, CDR2 ANQGSEA. The CDR3 spans 10 residues. V lost 7 bases and J 5 bases, leaving 6 bases between the germline ends. The CDR3 protein is CSGGDNEQFF. The CDR3 nucleotides are TGCAGCGGAGGAGACAATGAGCAGTTCTTC.

The chain carries TRBV2 and TRBJ2-4; TRBD2 agrees at 7 bases. The V segment lost 6 bases and the J segment 0 bases; nucleotides outside the gene matches: 5. The CDR3 extends over 15 amino acids. Germline-derived CDR1 and CDR2 are SNHLY and FYNNEI. CDR3 loop: CASSVGGLAKNIQYF. CDR3 nucleotide sequence: TGTGCCAGCAGCGTGGGAGGGCTAGCCAAAAACATTCAGTACTTC.

This clone was recorded a few times. The chain recombines TRBV13 with TRBJ1-3; no reliable D call. There are 12 residues in the CDR3. Germline V CDR1 and CDR2: PRHDT, FYEKMQ (reference sequence). V lost 2 bases, J lost 4 bases, and 3 bases lay in between. This CDR3 is CASSLIGNTIYF. CDR3 sequence (DNA): TGTGCCAGCAGCTTAATAGGAAACACCATATATTTT.

The V call is TRBV19, the J call TRBJ1-2; 7 positions match TRBD1. V lost 8 bases to trimming and J lost 2 bases; unmatched junction nucleotides: 8. The germline V gene encodes CDR1 LNHDA and CDR2 SQIVND (reference sequence). This CDR3 contains 14 residues. The CDR3 sequence: CASFDLQGNYGYTF. The CDR3 DNA follows: TGTGCCAGTTTTGATTTACAGGGGAACTATGGCTACACCTTC.

Here the CDR3 reads CASSTAGVGYTF. CDR3 bases: TGTGCCAGTAGTACCGCAGGGGTTGGCTACACCTTC. This rearrangement joins TRBV19 to TRBJ1-2, with D perhaps matching TRBD1 (6 bases). The CDR3 loop spans 12 amino acids. V was trimmed by 4 bases and J by 7 bases, leaving 10 bases between them. Germline CDR1 reads LNHDA; CDR2 reads SQIVND (reference sequence).

This chain links TRBV30 with TRBJ1-2; no reliable D call. There are 13 residues in the CDR3. V gave up 5 bases and J gave up 6 bases, with 16 bases separating them. Germline CDR1 and CDR2: GTSNPN and SVGIG (reference sequence). This CDR3 reads CAWDPGSPHGYTF. CDR3 DNA: TGTGCCTGGGATCCTGGGAGCCCGCATGGCTACACCTTC.

This clone was seen a handful of times. The genes are TRBV18 and TRBJ1-2, with unresolved D. CDR1 KGHSH and CDR2 LQKENI come from the germline V gene. CDR3 length equals 13 residues. V was pared by 3 bases and J by 6 bases, with 11 bases between. CDR3: CASSPLTGDGYTF. The CDR3 nucleotides are TGTGCCAGCTCACCTTTAACCGGGGATGGCTACACCTTC.

Only a few counts were recorded for this clone. Other DNA sequences in the same sample also yield this CDR3. The rearrangement links TRBV25-1 to TRBJ2-3; D might be TRBD2 (5 bases). The CDR3 has 14 amino acids. The V end lost 2 bases, the J end lost 0 bases, and 6 bases lay between the germline ends. Germline CDR1 MGHDK, CDR2 SYGVNS. CDR3 in amino acids: CASSEEGSTDTQYF. The CDR3, as DNA: TGTGCCAGCAGTGAAGAGGGCAGCACAGATACGCAGTATTTT.

The chain links TRBV29-1 to TRBJ2-2; possibly TRBD2 for D (5 bases). V lost 2 bases, J lost 6 bases, and 7 bases lay in between. The CDR3 extends over 12 amino acids. Per the germline V gene, CDR1 is SQVTM and CDR2 is ANQGSEA. CDR3: CSVESGSGELFF. The CDR3 DNA reads as TGCAGCGTTGAATCGGGGTCCGGGGAGCTGTTTTTT.

Only a few counts were recorded for this clone. The chain uses TRBV27 and TRBJ2-1; the D gene is possibly TRBD2 (6 bases). The CDR3 covers 13 residues. V lost 8 bases, J lost 7 bases, and 15 bases lay in between. CDR1 MNHEY and CDR2 SMNVEV come from the germline V gene (reference sequence). The CDR3 coding sequence is TGTGCCAGCGCCTATAACCTAGCGAATGAGCAGTTCTTC. It codes for CASAYNLANEQFF.

This clone was seen a single time. This chain connects TRBV5-4 to TRBJ2-1, with 11 bases identical to TRBD1. With V trimmed by 4 bases and J by 4 bases, 4 bases remained unmatched. Germline V CDR1 and CDR2: SGHNT, YYREEE (reference sequence). The CDR3 extends over 15 amino acids. The CDR3 loop is CASSQGTGGYNEQFF. CDR3 DNA: TGTGCCAGCAGCCAAGGGACAGGGGGTTACAATGAGCAGTTCTTC.

The V call is TRBV2, the J call TRBJ2-5; TRBD2 is a possible D gene (5 bases). The ends were cut back, 7 bases at V and 4 bases at J, with 13 bases in the middle. The CDR3 sequence is 13 residues long. Germline CDR1 SNHLY, CDR2 FYNNEI. CDR3 protein: CASNILGRETQYF. CDR3 nucleotide sequence: TGTGCCAGCAATATTTTAGGGAGAGAGACCCAGTACTTC.

The V call is TRBV5-6, the J call TRBJ1-2, with D hard to call. Trimming cost V 4 bases and J 8 bases, with 12 bases left between them. Per germline, CDR1 SGHDT and CDR2 YYEEEE. The CDR3 extends over 12 amino acids. The CDR3 loop is CASSTGSLGYTF. The CDR3 nucleotides read TGTGCCAGCAGCACGGGGTCTCTGGGCTACACCTTC.

The chain recombines TRBV2 with TRBJ2-1, with D possibly TRBD1 on 7 matching bases. The V gene's germline CDR1 is SNHLY and CDR2 FYNNEI. The CDR3 is 15 residues long. Trimming shortened V by 7 bases and J by 5 bases, and 18 bases separated the two germline ends. CDR3 DNA: TGTGCCAGCACAAGGGGCAGGGGGGAGAACAATGAGCAGTTCTTC. It translates to CASTRGRGENNEQFF. Looking up the rest from reference TRBV2 and TRBJ2-1 gives the full variable domain: EPEVTQTPSHQVTQMGQEVILRCVPISNHLYFYWYRQILGQKVEFLVSFYNNEISEKSEIFDDQFSVERPDGSNFTLKIRSTKLEDSAMYFCASTRGRGENNEQFFGPGTRLTVL.

This clone was counted a few times. The genes are TRBV5-1 and TRBJ1-2, with 8 bases identical to TRBD1. The germline V gene has CDR1 SGHRS and CDR2 YFSETQ. After removal of 8 bases from V and 11 bases from J, the junction contained 17 bases not matched to a gene. This CDR3 has 14 residues. The CDR3 nucleotides read TGCGCCAGTGCCCCCCTCGACAGGGGCATTACGTACACCTTC. Translation gives CASAPLDRGITYTF.

The rearrangement uses TRBV19 and TRBJ2-1, with TRBD1 matching over 7 bases. Germline V CDR1 and CDR2: LNHDA, SQIVND (reference sequence). J gave up 8 bases and V 2 bases, and 6 bases lay outside the gene matches. The CDR3 runs to 14 residues. CDR3 protein: CASSIQQGSHEQFF. CDR3 sequence (DNA): TGTGCCAGTAGTATACAACAGGGGTCCCATGAGCAGTTCTTC.

Comments on this clone: The same CDR3 is also encoded by other DNA sequences in this sample. The genes are TRBV20-1 and TRBJ2-7; D is undetermined. The germline V gene has CDR1 DFQATT and CDR2 SNEGSKA (reference sequence). V lost 3 bases and J 5 bases, leaving 8 bases between the germline ends. This CDR3 has 11 residues. In DNA, the CDR3 is TGCAGTGCTAGTGTCCGGGACGAGCAGTACTTC. Its translation: CSASVRDEQYF.

The V and J genes are TRBV29-1 and TRBJ2-7, with TRBD2 matching over 13 bases. With 6 bases clipped from V and 0 bases from J, the junction kept 5 bases outside the gene matches. Germline V gene data show CDR1 as SQVTM and CDR2 as ANQGSEA. The CDR3 sequence is 15 residues long. In nucleotides, the CDR3 is TGCAGCGTGGAGGGGACTAGCGGGGTCTCCTACGAGCAGTACTTC. Translated: CSVEGTSGVSYEQYF.

The rearrangement links TRBV4-1 to TRBJ2-2, with D hard to call. This CDR3 contains 16 residues. V shed 0 bases and J shed 4 bases, with 12 bases lying between them. Germline-derived CDR1 and CDR2 are MGHRA and YSYEKL. CDR3 sequence: CASSQEANPGTGELFF. As DNA, the CDR3 is TGCGCCAGCAGCCAAGAGGCTAATCCGGGCACCGGGGAGCTGTTTTTT.

For this clone: A read error may account for a junction end that differs from germline. The CDR3, as DNA: TGTGCTAGCAGCTTATTAGGGCGGGGCACAGATACGCAGTATTTT. Translation gives CASSLLGRGTDTQYF. The chain combines TRBV7-7 with TRBJ2-3; D perhaps matches TRBD2 (5 bases). The CDR3 sequence is 15 residues long. Germline V gene data show CDR1 as SSHAT and CDR2 as FNYEAQ (reference sequence).

The V call is TRBV5-5, the J call TRBJ2-3; a weak D match, TRBD2 (6 bases). The V end was cut by 0 bases, the J end by 0 bases, with 14 bases between. This CDR3 is built from 17 residues. Per germline, CDR1 SGHKS and CDR2 YYEKEE (reference sequence). The CDR3 DNA is TGTGCCAGCAGCTTGGGGGCATTTAGCGGTAGCACAGATACGCAGTATTTT. This codes for CASSLGAFSGSTDTQYF.

This chain links TRBV6-5 with TRBJ2-5; 9 bases match TRBD1. This CDR3 is 15 amino acids long. J was trimmed by 5 bases and V by 6 bases; bases with no gene match: 10. Germline V gives CDR1 MNHEY, CDR2 SVGAGI. The CDR3, as DNA: TGTGCCAGCAGCTCCGGGACAGGGAATAGGGAGACCCAGTACTTC. This encodes CASSSGTGNRETQYF.

The chain recombines TRBV14 with TRBJ2-2; a weak D match, TRBD2 (5 bases). The CDR3 is 16 residues long. Trimming removed 3 bases at V and 1 base at J, with 12 bases between. Germline-derived CDR1 and CDR2 are SGHDN and FVKESK. This chain's CDR3 is CASSQRERVNTGELFF. The CDR3 DNA reads TGTGCCAGCAGCCAGAGGGAACGGGTGAACACCGGGGAGCTGTTTTTT.

The chain uses TRBV6-6 and TRBJ1-4; TRBD1 might be the D (6 bases). Trimming pared 6 bases from V and 4 bases from J, leaving 15 bases between. Germline CDR1 and CDR2: MNHNY and SVGAGI (reference sequence). The CDR3 contains 15 residues. This CDR3 is CASSSNRAFNEKLFF. DNA for the CDR3: TGTGCCAGCAGCTCCAACAGGGCTTTTAATGAAAAACTGTTTTTT.

The chain uses TRBV28 and TRBJ2-1; TRBD2 matches 13 bases. After removal of 5 bases from V and 6 bases from J, the junction contained 4 bases not matched to a gene. CDR3 size: 15 residues. The germline V gene has CDR1 MDHEN and CDR2 SYDVKM. The CDR3 DNA follows: TGTGCCAGCAGTCCAACTAGCGGGAGGGGCAATGAGCAGTTCTTC. Translation gives CASSPTSGRGNEQFF.